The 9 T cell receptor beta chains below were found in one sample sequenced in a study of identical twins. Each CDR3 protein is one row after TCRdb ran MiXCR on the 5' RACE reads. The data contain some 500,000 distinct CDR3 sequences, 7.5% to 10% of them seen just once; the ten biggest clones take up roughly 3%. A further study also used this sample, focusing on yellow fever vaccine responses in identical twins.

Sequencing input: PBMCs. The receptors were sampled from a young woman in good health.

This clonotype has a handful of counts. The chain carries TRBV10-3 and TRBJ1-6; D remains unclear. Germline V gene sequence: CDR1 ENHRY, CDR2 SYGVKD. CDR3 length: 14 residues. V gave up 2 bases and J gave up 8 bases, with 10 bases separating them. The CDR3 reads CAISEVSGDSPLHF. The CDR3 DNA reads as TGTGCCATCAGTGAGGTTTCAGGAGATTCACCCCTCCACTTT.

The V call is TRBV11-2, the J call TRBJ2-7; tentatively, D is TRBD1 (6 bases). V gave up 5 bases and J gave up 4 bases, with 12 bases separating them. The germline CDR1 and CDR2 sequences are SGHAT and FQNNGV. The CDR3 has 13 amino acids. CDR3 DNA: TGTGCCAGCAGCCGACGACAGGCTTACGAGCAGTACTTC. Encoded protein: CASSRRQAYEQYF.

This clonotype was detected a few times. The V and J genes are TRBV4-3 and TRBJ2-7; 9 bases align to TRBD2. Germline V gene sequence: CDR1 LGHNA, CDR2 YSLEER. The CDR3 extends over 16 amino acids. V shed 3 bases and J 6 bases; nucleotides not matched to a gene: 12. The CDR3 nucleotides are TGCGCCAGCAGCCACTCCTTTAGCGGGAGAGAGGTCGAGCAGTACTTC. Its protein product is CASSHSFSGREVEQYF.

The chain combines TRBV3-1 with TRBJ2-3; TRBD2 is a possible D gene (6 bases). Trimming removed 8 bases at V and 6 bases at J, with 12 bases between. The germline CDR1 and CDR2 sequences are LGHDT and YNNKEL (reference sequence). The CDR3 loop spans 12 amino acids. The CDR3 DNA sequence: TGTGCCAGCCGGACTCGGGGGGATACGCAGTATTTT. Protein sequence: CASRTRGDTQYF.

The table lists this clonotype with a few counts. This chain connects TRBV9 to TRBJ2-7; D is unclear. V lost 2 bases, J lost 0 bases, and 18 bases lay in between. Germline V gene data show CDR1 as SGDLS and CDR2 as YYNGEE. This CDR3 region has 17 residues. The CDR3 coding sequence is TGTGCCAGCAGCGTTCTACCTACGGACGGTTCCTCCTACGAGCAGTACTTC. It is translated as CASSVLPTDGSSYEQYF. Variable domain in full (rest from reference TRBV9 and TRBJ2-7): DSGVTQTPKHLITATGQRVTLRCSPRSGDLSVYWYQQSLDQGLQFLIQYYNGEERAKGNILERFSAQQFPDLHSELNLSSLELGDSALYFCASSVLPTDGSSYEQYFGPGTRLTVT.

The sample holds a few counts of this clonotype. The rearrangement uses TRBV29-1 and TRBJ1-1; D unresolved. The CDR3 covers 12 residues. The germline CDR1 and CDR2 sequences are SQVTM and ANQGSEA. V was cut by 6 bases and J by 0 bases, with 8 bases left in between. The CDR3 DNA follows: TGCAGCGTCAGACGGTTGAACACTGAAGCTTTCTTT. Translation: CSVRRLNTEAFF.

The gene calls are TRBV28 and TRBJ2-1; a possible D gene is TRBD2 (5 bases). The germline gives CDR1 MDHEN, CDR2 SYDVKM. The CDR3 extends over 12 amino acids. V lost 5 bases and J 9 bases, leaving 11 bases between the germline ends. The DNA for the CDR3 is TGTGCCAGCAGTGGGAGTGGCAGTGAGCAGTTCTTC. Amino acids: CASSGSGSEQFF.

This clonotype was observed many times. The DNA for the CDR3 is TGTGCCAGCAGTTTAGCGCTCCCCGGGACGGCCGGGGAGCTGTTTTTT. It is translated as CASSLALPGTAGELFF. V gene TRBV12-3 or TRBV12-4 combines with J gene TRBJ2-2; perhaps D is TRBD1 or TRBD2 (5 bases each). CDR3 size: 16 residues. The V end lost 0 bases, the J end lost 6 bases, and 14 bases lay between the germline ends.

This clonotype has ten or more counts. As DNA, the CDR3 is TGCAGTGCTAGAGATTATGCAGGGAAGGGTGAAAAACTGTTTTTT. This encodes CSARDYAGKGEKLFF. The chain carries TRBV20-1 and TRBJ1-4; D is perhaps TRBD1 (5 bases). The germline gives CDR1 DFQATT, CDR2 SNEGSKA (reference sequence). V lost 0 bases and J 7 bases, leaving 15 bases between the germline ends. The length of the CDR3 is 15 residues.